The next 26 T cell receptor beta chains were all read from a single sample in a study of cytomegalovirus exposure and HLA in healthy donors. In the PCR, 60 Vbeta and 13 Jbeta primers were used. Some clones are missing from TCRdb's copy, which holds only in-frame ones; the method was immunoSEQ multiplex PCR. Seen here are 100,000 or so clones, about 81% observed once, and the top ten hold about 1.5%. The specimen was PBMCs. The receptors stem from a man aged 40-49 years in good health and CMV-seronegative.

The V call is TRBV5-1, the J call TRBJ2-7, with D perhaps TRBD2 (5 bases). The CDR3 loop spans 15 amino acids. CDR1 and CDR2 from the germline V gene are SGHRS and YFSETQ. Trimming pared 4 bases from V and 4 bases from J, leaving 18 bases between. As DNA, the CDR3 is TGCGCCAGCAGCCCGGACCCCACGCGGGCATACGAGCAGTACTTC. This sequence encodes CASSPDPTRAYEQYF. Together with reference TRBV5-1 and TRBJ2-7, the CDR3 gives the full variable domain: KAGVTQTPRYLIKTRGQQVTLSCSPISGHRSVSWYQQTPGQGLQFLFEYFSETQRNKGNFPGRFSGRQFSNSRSEMNVSTLELGDSALYLCASSPDPTRAYEQYFGPGTRLTVT.

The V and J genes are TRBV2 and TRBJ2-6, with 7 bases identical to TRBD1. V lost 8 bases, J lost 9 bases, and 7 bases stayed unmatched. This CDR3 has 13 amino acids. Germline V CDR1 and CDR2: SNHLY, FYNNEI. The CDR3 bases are TGTGCCAGCCACAACAGGGGAGTCAACGTCCTGACTTTC. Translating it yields CASHNRGVNVLTF.

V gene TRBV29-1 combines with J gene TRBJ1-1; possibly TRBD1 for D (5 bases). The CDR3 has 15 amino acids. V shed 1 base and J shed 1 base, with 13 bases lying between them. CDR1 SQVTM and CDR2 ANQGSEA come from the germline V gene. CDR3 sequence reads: CSVEVQGSPNTEAFF. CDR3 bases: TGCAGCGTTGAAGTCCAGGGATCCCCGAACACTGAAGCTTTCTTT.

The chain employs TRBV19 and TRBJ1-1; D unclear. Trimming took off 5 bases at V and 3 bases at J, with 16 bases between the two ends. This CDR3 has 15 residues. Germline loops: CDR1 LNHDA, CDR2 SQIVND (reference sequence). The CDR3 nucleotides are TGTGCCAGTAGTGTTTCTGGAGGGTGGGACACTGAAGCTTTCTTT. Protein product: CASSVSGGWDTEAFF.

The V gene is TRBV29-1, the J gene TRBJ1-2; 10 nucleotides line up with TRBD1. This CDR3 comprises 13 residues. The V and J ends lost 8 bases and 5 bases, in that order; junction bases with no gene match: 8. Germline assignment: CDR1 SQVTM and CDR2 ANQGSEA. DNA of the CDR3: TGCAGCACCCGGGACAGGGGAGAGTATGGCTACACCTTC. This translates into CSTRDRGEYGYTF.

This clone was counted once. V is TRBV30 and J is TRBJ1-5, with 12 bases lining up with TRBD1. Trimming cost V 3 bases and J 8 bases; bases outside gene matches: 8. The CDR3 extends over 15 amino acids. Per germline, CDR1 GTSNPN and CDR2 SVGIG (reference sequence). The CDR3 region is CAWSATGTGGEPQHF. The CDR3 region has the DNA TGTGCCTGGAGCGCAACGGGGACAGGGGGCGAGCCCCAGCATTTT.

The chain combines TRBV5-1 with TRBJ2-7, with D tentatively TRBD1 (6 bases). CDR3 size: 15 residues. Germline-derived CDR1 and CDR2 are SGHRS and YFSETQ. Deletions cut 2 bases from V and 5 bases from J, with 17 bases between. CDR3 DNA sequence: TGCGCCAGCAGCTTTGGACACAGGGTGTTCGACGAGCAGTACTTC. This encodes CASSFGHRVFDEQYF. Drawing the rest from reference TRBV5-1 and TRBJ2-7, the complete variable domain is KAGVTQTPRYLIKTRGQQVTLSCSPISGHRSVSWYQQTPGQGLQFLFEYFSETQRNKGNFPGRFSGRQFSNSRSEMNVSTLELGDSALYLCASSFGHRVFDEQYFGPGTRLTVT.

CDR3 residues: CASSLIGLSNYNEQFF. CDR3 DNA sequence: TGTGCCAGCAGTTTAATCGGACTATCAAACTACAATGAGCAGTTCTTC. The chain has TRBV27 and TRBJ2-1; a weak D match, TRBD2 (6 bases). This CDR3 contains 16 residues. Germline V gene lookup returns CDR1 MNHEY and CDR2 SMNVEV (reference sequence). Trimming removed 2 bases at V and 3 bases at J, with 14 bases between.

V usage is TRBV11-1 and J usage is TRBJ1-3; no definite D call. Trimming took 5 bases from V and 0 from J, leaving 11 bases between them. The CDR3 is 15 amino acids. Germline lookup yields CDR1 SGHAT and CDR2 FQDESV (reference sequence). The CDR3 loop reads CASSVDRVSGNTIYF. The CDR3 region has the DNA TGTGCCAGCAGCGTCGACCGGGTCTCTGGAAACACCATATATTTT. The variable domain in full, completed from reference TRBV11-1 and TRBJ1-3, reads EAEVAQSPRYKITEKSQAVAFWCDPISGHATLYWYRQILGQGPELLVQFQDESVVDDSQLPKDRFSAERLKGVDSTLKIQPAELGDSAMYLCASSVDRVSGNTIYFGEGSWLTVV.

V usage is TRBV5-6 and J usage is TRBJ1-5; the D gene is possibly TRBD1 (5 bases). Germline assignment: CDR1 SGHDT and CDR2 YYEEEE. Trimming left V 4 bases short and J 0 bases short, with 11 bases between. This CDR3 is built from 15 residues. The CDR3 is CASSQGLNSNQPQHF. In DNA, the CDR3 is TGTGCCAGCAGCCAGGGACTGAATAGCAATCAGCCCCAGCATTTT. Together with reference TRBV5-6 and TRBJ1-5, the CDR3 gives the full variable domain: DAGVTQSPTHLIKTRGQQVTLRCSPKSGHDTVSWYQQALGQGPQFIFQYYEEEERQRGNFPDRFSGHQFPNYSSELNVNALLLGDSALYLCASSQGLNSNQPQHFGDGTRLSIL.

CDR3 in amino acids: CASKPGAVYGYTF. The CDR3 nucleotides read TGTGCCAGCAAACCAGGGGCGGTCTATGGCTACACCTTC. The rearrangement joins TRBV27 to TRBJ1-2; D is perhaps TRBD1 (6 bases). Between the trimmed V and J ends, which lost 7 bases and 4 bases, there was a span of 13 bases. This CDR3 comprises 13 residues. The germline V gene encodes CDR1 MNHEY and CDR2 SMNVEV (reference sequence).

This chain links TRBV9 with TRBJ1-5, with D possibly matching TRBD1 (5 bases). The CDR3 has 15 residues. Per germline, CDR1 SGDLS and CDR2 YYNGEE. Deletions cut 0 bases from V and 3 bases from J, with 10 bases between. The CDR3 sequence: CASSVGAGHNQPQHF. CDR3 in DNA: TGTGCCAGCAGCGTAGGAGCAGGGCACAATCAGCCCCAGCATTTT.

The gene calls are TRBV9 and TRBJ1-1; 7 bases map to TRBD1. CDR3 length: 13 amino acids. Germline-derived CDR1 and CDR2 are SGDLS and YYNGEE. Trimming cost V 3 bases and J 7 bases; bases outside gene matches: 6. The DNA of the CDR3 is TGTGCCAGCAGCGGAAGGGGGCGAGGTGAAGCTTTCTTT. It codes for CASSGRGRGEAFF.

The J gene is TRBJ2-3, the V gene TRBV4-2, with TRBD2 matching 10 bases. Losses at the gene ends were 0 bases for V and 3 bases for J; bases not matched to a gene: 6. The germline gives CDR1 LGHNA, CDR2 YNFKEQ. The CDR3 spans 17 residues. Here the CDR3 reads CASSQDVAGGRTDTQYF. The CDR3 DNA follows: TGTGCCAGCAGCCAAGATGTAGCGGGGGGACGGACAGATACGCAGTATTTT.

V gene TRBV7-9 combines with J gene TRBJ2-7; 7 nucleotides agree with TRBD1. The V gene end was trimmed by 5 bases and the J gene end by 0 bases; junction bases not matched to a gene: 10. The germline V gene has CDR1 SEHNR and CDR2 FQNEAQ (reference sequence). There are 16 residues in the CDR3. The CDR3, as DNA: TGTGCCAGCAGCACACCAGGGACAGATAGCTCCTACGAGCAGTACTTC. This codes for CASSTPGTDSSYEQYF.

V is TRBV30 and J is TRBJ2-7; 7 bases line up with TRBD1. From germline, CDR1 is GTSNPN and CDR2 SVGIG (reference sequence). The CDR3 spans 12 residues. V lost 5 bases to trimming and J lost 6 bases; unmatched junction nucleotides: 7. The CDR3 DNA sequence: TGTGCCTGGGGATTGACAGGGCTCGAGCAGTACTTC. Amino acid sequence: CAWGLTGLEQYF.

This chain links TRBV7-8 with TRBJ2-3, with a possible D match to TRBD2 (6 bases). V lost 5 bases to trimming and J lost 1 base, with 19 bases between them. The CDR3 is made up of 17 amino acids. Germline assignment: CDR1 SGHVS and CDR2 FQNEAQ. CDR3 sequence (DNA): TGTGCCAGCAGCCACCAACAAATAGGGGAGGGCACAGATACGCAGTATTTT. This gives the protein CASSHQQIGEGTDTQYF.

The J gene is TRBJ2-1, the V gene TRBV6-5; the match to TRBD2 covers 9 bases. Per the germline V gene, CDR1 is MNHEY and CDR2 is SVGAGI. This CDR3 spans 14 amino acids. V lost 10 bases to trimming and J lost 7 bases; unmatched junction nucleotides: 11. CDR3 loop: CATAGQRGANEQFF. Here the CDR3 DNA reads TGTGCCACCGCCGGCCAGCGGGGGGCGAATGAGCAGTTCTTC.

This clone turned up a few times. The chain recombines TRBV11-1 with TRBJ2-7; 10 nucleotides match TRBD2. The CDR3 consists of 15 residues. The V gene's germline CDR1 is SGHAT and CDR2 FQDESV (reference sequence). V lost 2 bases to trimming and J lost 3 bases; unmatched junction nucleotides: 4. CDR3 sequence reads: CASSLSSSGGYEQYF. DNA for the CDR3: TGTGCCAGCAGCTTATCGTCTAGCGGGGGCTACGAGCAGTACTTC.

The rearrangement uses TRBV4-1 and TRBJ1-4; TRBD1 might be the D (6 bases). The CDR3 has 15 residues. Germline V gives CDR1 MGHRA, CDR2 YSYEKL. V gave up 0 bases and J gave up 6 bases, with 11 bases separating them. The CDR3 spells CASSQEGGAYEKLFF. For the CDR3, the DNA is TGCGCCAGCAGCCAAGAGGGGGGGGCATATGAAAAACTGTTTTTT.

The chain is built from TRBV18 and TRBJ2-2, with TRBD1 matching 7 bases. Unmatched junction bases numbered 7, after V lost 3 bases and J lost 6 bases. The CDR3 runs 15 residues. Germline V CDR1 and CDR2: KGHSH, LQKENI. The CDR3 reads CASSPPRQGPGELFF. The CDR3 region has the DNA TGTGCCAGCTCACCTCCGAGACAGGGTCCCGGGGAGCTGTTTTTT.

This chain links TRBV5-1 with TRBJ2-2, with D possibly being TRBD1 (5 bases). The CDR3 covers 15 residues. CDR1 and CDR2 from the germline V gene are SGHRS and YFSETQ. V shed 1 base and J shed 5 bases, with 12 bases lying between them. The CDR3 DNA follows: TGCGCCAGCAGCTTGAGGTGGGGCCGGACCGGGGAGCTGTTTTTT. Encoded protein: CASSLRWGRTGELFF. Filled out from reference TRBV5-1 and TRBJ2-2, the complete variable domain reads KAGVTQTPRYLIKTRGQQVTLSCSPISGHRSVSWYQQTPGQGLQFLFEYFSETQRNKGNFPGRFSGRQFSNSRSEMNVSTLELGDSALYLCASSLRWGRTGELFFGEGSRLTVL.

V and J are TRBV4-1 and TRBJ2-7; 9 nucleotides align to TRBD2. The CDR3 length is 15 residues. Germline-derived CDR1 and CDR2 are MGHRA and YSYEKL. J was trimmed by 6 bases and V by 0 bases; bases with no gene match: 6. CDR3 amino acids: CASSQEGLASREQYF. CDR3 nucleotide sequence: TGCGCCAGCAGCCAAGAGGGACTAGCCTCCCGCGAGCAGTACTTC.

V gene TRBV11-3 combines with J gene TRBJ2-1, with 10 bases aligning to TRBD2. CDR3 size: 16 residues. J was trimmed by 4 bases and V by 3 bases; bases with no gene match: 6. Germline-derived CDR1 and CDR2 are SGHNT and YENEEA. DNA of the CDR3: TGTGCCAGCAGCTTGAATTTAGCGGGGGGTTACAATGAGCAGTTCTTC. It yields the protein CASSLNLAGGYNEQFF.

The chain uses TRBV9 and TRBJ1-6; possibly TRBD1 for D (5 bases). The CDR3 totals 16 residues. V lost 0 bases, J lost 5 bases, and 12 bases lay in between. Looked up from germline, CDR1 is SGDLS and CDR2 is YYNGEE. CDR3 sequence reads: CASSVDPQGNNSPLHF. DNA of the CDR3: TGTGCCAGCAGCGTAGACCCCCAGGGAAATAATTCACCCCTCCACTTT. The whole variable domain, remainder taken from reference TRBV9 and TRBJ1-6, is DSGVTQTPKHLITATGQRVTLRCSPRSGDLSVYWYQQSLDQGLQFLIQYYNGEERAKGNILERFSAQQFPDLHSELNLSSLELGDSALYFCASSVDPQGNNSPLHFGNGTRLTVT.

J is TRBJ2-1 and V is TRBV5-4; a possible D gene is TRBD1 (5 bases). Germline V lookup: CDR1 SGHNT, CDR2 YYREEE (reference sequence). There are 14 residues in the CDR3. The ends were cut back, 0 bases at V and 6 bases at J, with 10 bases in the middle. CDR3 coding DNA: TGTGCCAGCAGCTTGGGTGGGGCCCGCAATGAGCAGTTCTTC. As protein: CASSLGGARNEQFF.